Below, 18 T cell receptor beta chains from the same sample are listed, as sequenced in a study of vaccination and CD4 T cells after COVID-19. These TCRs are of unknown antigen specificity. The treatment was: approximately 9-day PBMC culture with coronavirus spike peptide pools or control peptides (ViraFEST assay). Once obtained from cultured CD4+ T cells, the DNA was sequenced using the Oncomine TCR Beta short-read assay. A single record per CDR3 protein comes from TCRdb applying MiXCR to the PCR reads. Among about 13,000 distinct CDR3 sequences, 70% to 75% were seen once, and the ten largest hold roughly 7.8%. Sequenced here: CD4+ T cells from blood, cultured in vitro, sampled after SARS-CoV-2 vaccination. These receptor sequences come from a human donor who received a COVID-19 vaccine.

In this sample, this clonotype turned up once. V usage is TRBV30 and J usage is TRBJ2-1, with D possibly TRBD1 on 6 matching bases. The CDR3 has 14 residues. Per the germline V gene, CDR1 is GTSNPN and CDR2 is SVGIG (reference sequence). V was cut by 0 bases and J by 6 bases, with 12 bases left in between. The CDR3: CAWSVGGESNEQFF. DNA of the CDR3: TGTGCCTGGAGTGTTGGGGGCGAATCCAATGAGCAGTTCTTC.

J is TRBJ1-4 and V is TRBV19, with 7 bases that match TRBD1. The CDR3 spans 16 residues. Germline V CDR1 and CDR2: LNHDA, SQIVND (reference sequence). The J segment lost 4 bases and the V segment lost 4 bases, leaving 9 bases of the junction unmatched. The CDR3 DNA is TGTGCCAGTAGTACTCCTACAGGGGAATTTAATGAAAAACTGTTTTTT. It translates to CASSTPTGEFNEKLFF.

The gene calls are TRBV3-1 and TRBJ1-3; no reliable D call. The CDR3 sequence is 13 residues long. The germline gives CDR1 LGHDT, CDR2 YNNKEL (reference sequence). The germline V and J ends were trimmed by 5 bases and 3 bases, with 8 bases remaining between them. Written as DNA, the CDR3 is TGTGCCAGCAGCGACCCCTTTGGAAACACCATATATTTT. Its protein is CASSDPFGNTIYF.

This chain uses TRBV24-1 with TRBJ2-2; 7 bases agree with TRBD1. With 10 bases clipped from V and 8 bases from J, the junction kept 6 bases outside the gene matches. CDR1 and CDR2 from the germline V gene are KGHDR and SFDVKD. The CDR3 sequence is 12 residues long. CDR3 sequence reads: CATRTGVGELFF. As DNA, the CDR3 is TGTGCCACTAGAACAGGGGTAGGGGAGCTGTTTTTT.

The CDR3 DNA is TGTGCCAGCAGTTCTCAGGACAGGGTGGCAAAAGAGACCCAGTACTTC. The encoded protein is CASSSQDRVAKETQYF. J is TRBJ2-5 and V is TRBV6-5; 8 bases line up with TRBD1. The J segment lost 3 bases and the V segment lost 4 bases, leaving 10 bases of the junction unmatched. Germline loops: CDR1 MNHEY, CDR2 SVGAGI. The CDR3 loop spans 16 amino acids.

The V gene is TRBV2, the J gene TRBJ1-5; the D is unclear. CDR1 SNHLY and CDR2 FYNNEI come from the germline V gene. V was trimmed by 4 bases and J by 3 bases, leaving 13 bases between them. This CDR3 has 15 residues. The DNA for the CDR3 is TGTGCCAGCAGTGCTAACAGAGGGTACAATCAGCCCCAGCATTTT. Its translation: CASSANRGYNQPQHF.

This clonotype is termed medium-sized. The chain employs TRBV10-2 and TRBJ1-5, with TRBD1 identical over 8 bases. Germline V gene data show CDR1 as WSHSY and CDR2 as SAAADI. This CDR3 has 12 amino acids. The J segment lost 5 bases and the V segment lost 6 bases, leaving 0 bases of the junction unmatched. In nucleotides, the CDR3 is TGCGCCAGCAGGGACAGGGATCAGCCCCAGCATTTT. Its translation: CASRDRDQPQHF.

This chain joins TRBV20-1 and TRBJ1-5, with no clear D. Germline V lookup: CDR1 DFQATT, CDR2 SNEGSKA (reference sequence). Trimming shortened V by 0 bases and J by 0 bases, and 15 bases separated the two germline ends. This CDR3 is 17 amino acids long. The CDR3 bases are TGCAGTGCTAGAGATGAGACAACAGCTCATAGCAATCAGCCCCAGCATTTT. Translated, it gives CSARDETTAHSNQPQHF.

The rearrangement links TRBV6-5 to TRBJ1-1; a possible D gene is TRBD1 (6 bases). This CDR3 comprises 15 residues. Germline V CDR1 and CDR2: MNHEY, SVGAGI. With 0 bases removed from V and 5 bases from J, the gap between germline ends came to 13 bases. The CDR3 loop reads CASSYSAGAGTEAFF. As DNA, the CDR3 is TGTGCCAGCAGTTACTCGGCGGGGGCAGGGACTGAAGCTTTCTTT.

This chain connects TRBV20-1 to TRBJ1-2, with no clear D. Trimming removed 0 bases from V and 0 bases from J, with 20 bases in between. The CDR3 is 18 residues long. Germline V gene data show CDR1 as DFQATT and CDR2 as SNEGSKA (reference sequence). CDR3: CSARESRRDPWSNYGYTF. For the CDR3, the DNA is TGCAGTGCTAGAGAGTCTCGGAGGGATCCCTGGTCTAACTATGGCTACACCTTC.

This rearrangement joins TRBV25-1 to TRBJ1-5; D unresolved. V gave up 4 bases and J gave up 0 bases, with 13 bases separating them. The germline CDR1 and CDR2 sequences are MGHDK and SYGVNS. The CDR3 totals 16 residues. The CDR3 here is CASSGSGVGSNQPQHF. CDR3 nucleotides: TGTGCCAGCAGTGGGTCAGGCGTTGGTAGCAATCAGCCCCAGCATTTT.

The gene calls are TRBV24-1 and TRBJ1-2; D gene unclear. The V gene lost 2 bases and the J gene lost 7 bases, with 13 bases spanning the gap. The CDR3 has 14 residues. Germline V gene sequence: CDR1 KGHDR, CDR2 SFDVKD. DNA for the CDR3: TGTGCCACCAGTGATTCTGGGAGACTCAGTGGCTACACCTTC. Encoded protein: CATSDSGRLSGYTF.

The genes are TRBV20-1 and TRBJ1-6; 8 bases map to TRBD1. The V gene's germline CDR1 is DFQATT and CDR2 SNEGSKA (reference sequence). This CDR3 region has 17 residues. V dropped 3 bases and J dropped 0; count of bases not matched to a gene: 7. In nucleotides, the CDR3 is TGCAGTGCTAGGAGACAGGGGCCGAGCTCCTATAATTCACCCCTCCACTTT. It codes for CSARRQGPSSYNSPLHF.

This clonotype was found once. This chain connects TRBV6-1 to TRBJ1-1; TRBD1 might be the D (5 bases). V dropped 5 bases and J dropped 1 base, with 20 bases sitting between them. The CDR3 has 17 amino acids. The germline CDR1 and CDR2 sequences are MNHNS and SASEGT. The CDR3 is CASSRTLQGAGNTEAFF. The CDR3 coding sequence is TGTGCCAGCAGTCGAACGCTTCAGGGCGCAGGGAACACTGAAGCTTTCTTT.

The chain has TRBV19 and TRBJ1-2, with a possible D match to TRBD1 (6 bases). Germline CDR1 reads LNHDA; CDR2 reads SQIVND (reference sequence). V gave up 8 bases and J gave up 8 bases, with 21 bases separating them. The CDR3 extends over 14 amino acids. CDR3 region: CASRPGGGLQGYTF. For the CDR3, the DNA is TGTGCCAGTCGACCCGGAGGGGGGCTACAGGGCTACACCTTC.

This chain joins TRBV6-1 and TRBJ2-2; 8 nucleotides agree with TRBD1. CDR1 and CDR2 from the germline V gene are MNHNS and SASEGT. The CDR3 is 15 amino acids. The trim removed 5 bases at V and 5 bases at J, leaving 7 bases unmatched. CDR3 region: CASSPRQGKTGELFF. The CDR3 nucleotides are TGTGCCAGCAGTCCTCGACAGGGGAAGACCGGGGAGCTGTTTTTT.

The chain recombines TRBV7-8 with TRBJ1-5; D possibly corresponds to TRBD1 (5 bases). The CDR3 contains 17 residues. Trimming left V 0 bases short and J 7 bases short, with 19 bases between. In germline, CDR1 is SGHVS, CDR2 FQNEAQ. CDR3 sequence: CASSLARGGVVIQPQHF. The CDR3 region has the DNA TGTGCCAGCAGCTTAGCAAGGGGCGGGGTCGTGATCCAGCCCCAGCATTTT.

This clonotype was observed a handful of times. This chain links TRBV6-1 with TRBJ2-3; D could derive from TRBD1 or TRBD2 (6 bases each). V was trimmed by 5 bases and J by 1 base, leaving 16 bases between them. The V gene's germline CDR1 is MNHNS and CDR2 SASEGT. The CDR3 extends over 16 amino acids. The CDR3 nucleotides read TGTGCCAGCAGTAGAATGGGGGGCTCCCGCACAGATACGCAGTATTTT. Its protein is CASSRMGGSRTDTQYF.